Following are 29 T cell receptor beta chains from one sample sequenced in a study of blood T cell repertoires in COVID-19. Clones were read by immunoSEQ multiplex PCR, and TCRdb kept only the in-frame ones, dropping some. The sample records roughly 250,000 clones, about 88% being singletons. Input material: peripheral blood. The receptors come from a woman between 35 and 50 years old who had recovered from COVID-19.

The chain recombines TRBV6-5 with TRBJ2-1; D might be TRBD2 (5 bases). Germline-derived CDR1 and CDR2 are MNHEY and SVGAGI. Between the trimmed V and J ends, which lost 5 bases and 5 bases, there was a span of 13 bases. CDR3 length equals 14 residues. CDR3 loop: CASSPREKNNEQFF. The DNA for the CDR3 is TGTGCCAGCAGTCCCCGGGAAAAGAACAATGAGCAGTTCTTC.

The rearrangement joins TRBV6-6 to TRBJ1-2; D is possibly TRBD1 (5 bases). Germline V gives CDR1 MNHNY, CDR2 SVGAGI (reference sequence). Trimming removed 4 bases from V and 4 bases from J, with 19 bases in between. The CDR3 runs 16 residues. The CDR3 sequence is CASSFQPRDFGYGYTF. The CDR3 nucleotides are TGTGCCAGCAGTTTCCAACCCAGGGACTTTGGCTATGGCTACACCTTC.

The chain uses TRBV11-3 and TRBJ2-5; D gene ambiguous. In germline, CDR1 is SGHNT, CDR2 YENEEA. The CDR3 is 11 amino acids. The V end was cut by 6 bases, the J end by 5 bases, with 7 bases between. The CDR3 sequence: CASRSEETQYF. In DNA form, the CDR3 reads TGTGCCAGCAGATCTGAGGAGACCCAGTACTTC. The full variable domain, its missing parts supplied by reference TRBV11-3 and TRBJ2-5, is EAGVVQSPRYKIIEKKQPVAFWCNPISGHNTLYWYLQNLGQGPELLIRYENEEAVDDSQLPKDRFSAERLKGVDSTLKIQPAELGDSAVYLCASRSEETQYFGPGTRLLVL.

The chain uses TRBV2 and TRBJ1-2; D is undetermined. Trimming removed 2 bases from V and 7 bases from J, with 11 bases in between. The germline V gene has CDR1 SNHLY and CDR2 FYNNEI. The CDR3 runs 13 residues. The CDR3 coding sequence is TGTGCCAGCAGTGAAACCCAGGCAGGTGGCTACACCTTC. Its protein is CASSETQAGGYTF. The complete variable domain, with remaining parts taken from reference TRBV2 and TRBJ1-2, reads EPEVTQTPSHQVTQMGQEVILRCVPISNHLYFYWYRQILGQKVEFLVSFYNNEISEKSEIFDDQFSVERPDGSNFTLKIRSTKLEDSAMYFCASSETQAGGYTFGSGTRLTVV.

The chain has TRBV9 and TRBJ2-5; D may be TRBD2 (5 bases). The V gene lost 6 bases and the J gene lost 1 base, with 10 bases spanning the gap. CDR3 size: 13 residues. Germline V CDR1 and CDR2: SGDLS, YYNGEE. CDR3 coding DNA: TGTGCCAGCAACGGAGGATTCCAAGAGACCCAGTACTTC. Its translation: CASNGGFQETQYF.

The chain is built from TRBV28 and TRBJ1-3, with 9 bases aligning to TRBD1. The junction had 13 bases not matched to a gene; V was cut back by 3 bases and J by 4 bases. CDR1 MDHEN and CDR2 SYDVKM come from the germline V gene. The CDR3 has 18 residues. CDR3 region: CASSFPGQGWLSGNTIYF. The DNA of the CDR3 is TGTGCCAGCAGTTTTCCGGGACAGGGTTGGTTGTCAGGAAACACCATATATTTT.

V is TRBV6-4 and J is TRBJ2-4; 7 bases fit TRBD2. The J segment lost 8 bases and the V segment lost 3 bases, leaving 4 bases of the junction unmatched. The CDR3 length is 13 residues. CDR1 is MRHNA and CDR2 is SNTAGT in the germline V gene. CDR3 nucleotides: TGTGCCAGCAGTGAGATAAGCGGGGACATTCAGTACTTC. Its protein product is CASSEISGDIQYF.

The chain employs TRBV6-4 and TRBJ1-6; D is unclear. The CDR3 is 13 residues long. Looked up from germline, CDR1 is MRHNA and CDR2 is SNTAGT. V was cut by 5 bases and J by 8 bases, with 10 bases left in between. The CDR3 region is CASSFREDSPLHF. The CDR3 nucleotides are TGTGCCAGCAGTTTCAGAGAGGATTCACCCCTCCACTTT.

This chain joins TRBV18 and TRBJ1-3; 7 bases fit TRBD1. The CDR3 has 18 residues. Losses at the gene ends were 5 bases for V and 0 bases for J; bases not matched to a gene: 13. Per the germline V gene, CDR1 is KGHSH and CDR2 is LQKENI. The CDR3 DNA follows: TGTGCCAGCTCAGCGACTCCGGACAGGAGGAGCTCTGGAAACACCATATATTTT. Translated, it gives CASSATPDRRSSGNTIYF.

The chain employs TRBV24-1 and TRBJ2-5, with a weak D call TRBD1 (6 bases). CDR3 size: 14 residues. Germline lookup yields CDR1 KGHDR and CDR2 SFDVKD. V dropped 1 base and J dropped 4 bases, with 9 bases sitting between them. CDR3: CATSDFPRGETQYF. The CDR3 DNA is TGTGCCACCAGTGATTTCCCCAGGGGAGAGACCCAGTACTTC.

The J gene is TRBJ2-5, the V gene TRBV5-1; 8 nucleotides line up with TRBD1. Germline CDR1 and CDR2: SGHRS and YFSETQ. V gave up 0 bases and J gave up 4 bases; unmatched junction bases: 8. This CDR3 region has 16 residues. The CDR3 region has the DNA TGCGCCAGCAGCTTGGCCGGACAGGGCCCGACAGAGACCCAGTACTTC. The encoded protein is CASSLAGQGPTETQYF. The complete variable domain, with remaining parts taken from reference TRBV5-1 and TRBJ2-5, reads KAGVTQTPRYLIKTRGQQVTLSCSPISGHRSVSWYQQTPGQGLQFLFEYFSETQRNKGNFPGRFSGRQFSNSRSEMNVSTLELGDSALYLCASSLAGQGPTETQYFGPGTRLLVL.

The rearrangement links TRBV7-9 to TRBJ1-4; 9 nucleotides match TRBD1. This CDR3 has 18 amino acids. V lost 2 bases to trimming and J lost 0 bases; unmatched junction nucleotides: 7. The germline CDR1 and CDR2 sequences are SEHNR and FQNEAQ (reference sequence). CDR3: CASSLSTGGVTTNEKLFF. The CDR3 DNA follows: TGTGCCAGCAGCTTATCCACAGGGGGCGTCACAACTAATGAAAAACTGTTTTTT.

The chain has TRBV19 and TRBJ2-7; 13 bases are a match to TRBD2. Looked up from germline, CDR1 is LNHDA and CDR2 is SQIVND (reference sequence). V gave up 4 bases and J gave up 0 bases; unmatched junction bases: 9. The CDR3 loop spans 18 amino acids. This CDR3 reads CASSKAGTSGASSYEQYF. DNA of the CDR3: TGTGCCAGTAGTAAGGCCGGGACTAGCGGGGCGAGCTCCTACGAGCAGTACTTC.

V and J are TRBV28 and TRBJ1-5; no clear D gene. From germline, CDR1 is MDHEN and CDR2 SYDVKM. This CDR3 is built from 13 residues. V was trimmed by 3 bases and J by 2 bases, leaving 5 bases between them. CDR3 nucleotides: TGTGCCAGCAGTTTCAATGGCAATCAGCCCCAGCATTTT. Encoded protein: CASSFNGNQPQHF. Drawing the rest from reference TRBV28 and TRBJ1-5, the complete variable domain is DVKVTQSSRYLVKRTGEKVFLECVQDMDHENMFWYRQDPGLGLRLIYFSYDVKMKEKGDIPEGYSVSREKKERFSLILESASTNQTSMYLCASSFNGNQPQHFGDGTRLSIL.

The chain carries TRBV27 and TRBJ2-3; TRBD2 aligns across 8 bases. The V gene end was trimmed by 6 bases and the J gene end by 0 bases; junction bases not matched to a gene: 8. In germline, CDR1 is MNHEY, CDR2 SMNVEV (reference sequence). CDR3 length equals 16 residues. This chain's CDR3 is CASSLLAGFSTDTQYF. The DNA for the CDR3 is TGTGCCAGCAGCCTCCTAGCGGGCTTTAGCACAGATACGCAGTATTTT.

This CDR3 reads CASSPGLGRAVGYTF. The CDR3, as DNA: TGTGCCAGCAGCCCTGGGCTCGGCAGGGCGGTCGGCTACACCTTC. This chain joins TRBV6-2 or TRBV6-3 and TRBJ1-2, with D perhaps matching TRBD1 (5 bases). The germline gives CDR1 MNHEY, CDR2 SVGEGT. This CDR3 comprises 15 residues. The V gene lost 6 bases and the J gene lost 8 bases, with 22 bases spanning the gap.

The chain links TRBV2 to TRBJ1-4, with a possible D match to TRBD1 (5 bases). The CDR3 totals 14 residues. Trimming took off 1 base at V and 10 bases at J, with 13 bases between the two ends. Germline V gene lookup returns CDR1 SNHLY and CDR2 FYNNEI. The CDR3: CASSEVAGFGKLFF. The CDR3 DNA reads TGTGCCAGCAGTGAAGTGGCAGGGTTTGGAAAACTGTTTTTT.

CDR3 in amino acids: CASSPGVAGGSSEQFF. CDR3 DNA sequence: TGTGCCAGCTCACCCGGGGTAGCGGGAGGTTCAAGTGAGCAGTTCTTC. V usage is TRBV18 and J usage is TRBJ2-1, with 10 bases matching TRBD2. Germline assignment: CDR1 KGHSH and CDR2 LQKENI. With V trimmed by 3 bases and J by 9 bases, 11 bases remained unmatched. CDR3 length: 16 amino acids.

This rearrangement joins TRBV7-3 to TRBJ2-5, with no clear D. This CDR3 region has 13 residues. Germline V gene data show CDR1 as SGHTA and CDR2 as FQGTGA. V lost 0 bases to trimming and J lost 3 bases, with 5 bases between them. The CDR3 DNA follows: TGTGCCAGCAGCTTAACGGCTGAAGAGACCCAGTACTTC. Translated, it gives CASSLTAEETQYF.

The chain is built from TRBV18 and TRBJ1-2, with 11 nucleotides matching TRBD1. Germline V gives CDR1 KGHSH, CDR2 LQKENI. The CDR3 sequence is 17 residues long. Unmatched junction bases numbered 9, after V lost 6 bases and J lost 0 bases. The CDR3 is CASSEAGTGGPNYGYTF. The DNA for the CDR3 is TGTGCCAGCTCCGAAGCCGGGACAGGGGGACCTAACTATGGCTACACCTTC.

This chain links TRBV11-3 with TRBJ2-7; no reliable D call. The germline CDR1 and CDR2 sequences are SGHNT and YENEEA. Trimming took 5 bases from V and 4 from J, leaving 12 bases between them. CDR3 size: 13 residues. The CDR3: CASSPGDHYEQYF. CDR3 coding DNA: TGTGCCAGCAGCCCGGGTGACCATTACGAGCAGTACTTC.

The chain combines TRBV28 with TRBJ1-5; the match to TRBD1 covers 8 bases. V was pared by 6 bases and J by 3 bases, with 16 bases of the junction left unmatched. This CDR3 is built from 18 residues. Germline V gene sequence: CDR1 MDHEN, CDR2 SYDVKM. The CDR3 region has the DNA TGTGCCAGCAGGAAAACAGGGGGGTTCCCGACGAACAATCAGCCCCAGCATTTT. This codes for CASRKTGGFPTNNQPQHF. Supplemented by reference TRBV28 and TRBJ1-5, the full variable domain reads DVKVTQSSRYLVKRTGEKVFLECVQDMDHENMFWYRQDPGLGLRLIYFSYDVKMKEKGDIPEGYSVSREKKERFSLILESASTNQTSMYLCASRKTGGFPTNNQPQHFGDGTRLSIL.

The sample holds one count of this clone. This sequence joins TRBV9 and TRBJ1-2; TRBD1 aligns across 11 bases. V shed 2 bases, J shed 3 bases, and the junction held 3 bases outside the gene matches. Per the germline V gene, CDR1 is SGDLS and CDR2 is YYNGEE. The CDR3 contains 15 residues. The CDR3 nucleotides are TGTGCCAGCAGCGTCGGACAGGGGGCTGACTATGGCTACACCTTC. This encodes CASSVGQGADYGYTF.

This chain links TRBV4-3 with TRBJ2-2; D not certain. Between the trimmed V and J ends, which lost 0 bases and 0 bases, there was a span of 5 bases. There are 15 residues in the CDR3. CDR1 LGHNA and CDR2 YSLEER come from the germline V gene. The CDR3 DNA reads as TGCGCCAGCAGCCAAGAGCAGACGAACACCGGGGAGCTGTTTTTT. Protein: CASSQEQTNTGELFF.

V and J are TRBV27 and TRBJ2-3; the match to TRBD1 covers 8 bases. Trimming at V came to 5 bases and at J to 8 bases, leaving 6 bases not matched to a gene. The CDR3 runs 13 residues. The germline V gene has CDR1 MNHEY and CDR2 SMNVEV (reference sequence). The CDR3 coding sequence is TGTGCCAGCAGTCCACCGGGACAGGCTACGCAGTATTTT. Its translation: CASSPPGQATQYF.

The V and J genes are TRBV4-3 and TRBJ2-7; TRBD2 aligns across 7 bases. From germline, CDR1 is LGHNA and CDR2 YSLEER. The CDR3 extends over 16 amino acids. The V segment lost 0 bases and the J segment 3 bases; nucleotides outside the gene matches: 8. This chain's CDR3 is CASSQDRGRDYYEQYF. CDR3 DNA sequence: TGCGCCAGCAGCCAAGATCGGGGTAGGGACTACTACGAGCAGTACTTC.

The rearrangement joins TRBV7-8 to TRBJ2-2; TRBD1 might be the D (8 bases). This CDR3 is 16 amino acids long. Trimming stripped 1 base from V and 6 bases from J, with 15 bases between. Germline CDR1 and CDR2: SGHVS and FQNEAQ. The CDR3 DNA is TGTGCCAGCAGCTTAGGGCGACAGGGGAGGGCCGGGGAGCTGTTTTTT. It is translated as CASSLGRQGRAGELFF. Full variable domain (rest looked up from reference TRBV7-8 and TRBJ2-2): GAGVSQSPRYKVAKRGQDVALRCDPISGHVSLFWYQQALGQGPEFLTYFQNEAQLDKSGLPSDRFFAERPEGSVSTLKIQRTQQEDSAVYLCASSLGRQGRAGELFFGEGSRLTVL.

A few counts support this clone. The V call is TRBV5-6, the J call TRBJ2-2; 7 bases fit TRBD2. The germline CDR1 and CDR2 sequences are SGHDT and YYEEEE. V lost 4 bases to trimming and J lost 4 bases; unmatched junction nucleotides: 7. The CDR3 is 15 amino acids. The CDR3 sequence is CASSRGLRGTGELFF. The CDR3 coding sequence is TGTGCCAGCAGCAGGGGACTACGAGGCACCGGGGAGCTGTTTTTT.

The rearrangement links TRBV19 to TRBJ2-7; 9 bases align to TRBD1. The V gene end was trimmed by 3 bases and the J gene end by 0 bases; junction bases not matched to a gene: 6. CDR1 and CDR2 (germline): LNHDA, SQIVND (reference sequence). The CDR3 loop spans 16 amino acids. This chain's CDR3 is CASSITGGQGSYEQYF. In nucleotides, the CDR3 is TGTGCCAGTAGTATCACCGGGGGACAGGGCTCCTACGAGCAGTACTTC.